These 6 T cell receptor beta chains share one sample of origin, sequenced in a study of tumor-infiltrating lymphocytes in primary liver carcinoma. TCR beta cDNA came from about 0.55 ug total RNA, primed with a constant-region primer. Three nested multiplex PCR rounds, a slightly modified ARM-PCR, produced the libraries for TCR beta. TRBV1-TRBV30 forward and Cbeta reverse primers drove the first two approximately 10-cycle rounds. Each CDR3 protein gets one entry after TCRdb re-called the multiplex PCR reads with MiXCR. The table lists about 130,000 distinct CDR3 sequences, approximately 64% of them singletons, with around 8.2% in the top ten. The tissue used was unsorted bulk material of about 20-33 mg. RNA and DNA were co-extracted from it with the AllPrep DNA/RNA mini kit. Material for sequencing was liver tumor tissue from sampling region 3. The subset is: tumor region T3, left-lateral pole. The source of these receptors is a woman aged 55-70 years with primary liver carcinoma and hepatitis B virus infection.

Regarding this clonotype: With a much larger clone just one base away, this may be a read error. Since no conserved phenylalanine or tryptophan closes the CDR3, a read error is the likely cause. V usage is TRBV14 and J usage is TRBJ1-6; 7 bases align to TRBD1. The trim removed 0 bases at V and 7 bases at J, leaving 0 bases unmatched. There are 14 residues in the CDR3. Germline V gene lookup returns CDR1 SGHDN and CDR2 FVKESK. The CDR3 sequence: CASSQDRGNSPLHS. The CDR3 bases are TGTGCCAGCAGCCAAGACAGGGGGAATTCACCCCTCCACTCT.

Concerning this clonotype itself: Given a much more abundant clone one base away, this may be a read error. The chain combines TRBV5-4 with TRBJ1-3; 10 bases are a match to TRBD1. CDR1 is SGHNT and CDR2 is YYREEE in the germline V gene (reference sequence). With V trimmed by 4 bases and J by 0 bases, 13 bases remained unmatched. The CDR3 has 19 amino acids. CDR3 protein: CASSRWDRGPILSGNTIYF. CDR3 in DNA: TGTGCCAGCAGCAGGTGGGACAGGGGTCCTATCCTCTCTGGAAACACCATATATTTT.

This clonotype was detected a few times. V gene TRBV30 combines with J gene TRBJ2-5; TRBD1 aligns across 7 bases. The V segment lost 5 bases and the J segment 5 bases; nucleotides outside the gene matches: 14. The CDR3 spans 15 residues. CDR1 and CDR2 (germline): GTSNPN, SVGIG (reference sequence). CDR3 residues: CAWGDLQGFAETQYF. The DNA of the CDR3 is TGTGCCTGGGGGGACCTACAGGGGTTCGCGGAGACCCAGTACTTC.

V is TRBV7-3 and J is TRBJ2-1; 11 bases map to TRBD2. The junction had 8 bases not matched to a gene; V was cut back by 2 bases and J by 8 bases. The CDR3 extends over 16 amino acids. Germline V gives CDR1 SGHTA, CDR2 FQGTGA. CDR3 nucleotide sequence: TGTGCCAGCAGCTTAGGTGCTAGCGGGAGGTTAGATGAGCAGTTCTTC. This sequence encodes CASSLGASGRLDEQFF.

The CDR3 coding sequence is TGTGCCAGCAGCTCTATCGGGCGGATTGAAGCTTTCTTT. Protein: CASSSIGRIEAFF. V usage is TRBV11-3 and J usage is TRBJ1-1; D is ambiguous. This CDR3 contains 13 residues. Per the germline V gene, CDR1 is SGHNT and CDR2 is YENEEA. Trimming stripped 4 bases from V and 7 bases from J, with 13 bases between.

The chain is built from TRBV6-4 and TRBJ2-3; tentatively, D is TRBD2 (6 bases). Between the trimmed V and J ends, which lost 5 bases and 1 base, there was a span of 16 bases. The germline V gene has CDR1 MRHNA and CDR2 SNTAGT. The CDR3 consists of 16 residues. The CDR3 DNA reads as TGTGCCAGCAGTTCGGGACTCGAAGGGGGCACAGATACGCAGTATTTT. Translated: CASSSGLEGGTDTQYF.